The clone carrying this T cell receptor (beta chain) showed up many times. No antigen is known for it. With 10-nucleotide random UMIs included, cDNA was synthesized by 5'RACE. TCRdb itself ran the 5' RACE reads through MiXCR, one entry per CDR3 protein. The table records 50,000 to 70,000 distinct CDR3 sequences, about 10% of them present only once. The data were taken from a study of neurological immune-mediated disorders. Findings and caveats of the study: Among expanded clones, no CDR3 amino acid sequences were shared across subjects, a pattern suggesting private repertoires in all groups. HTLV-1-associated myelopathy displayed the greatest TCR clonal expansion, and multiple sclerosis exhibited the smallest, lower than that of healthy controls.

Time point described: longitudinal time-point 1 (baseline). Unsorted libraries were derived from 2 million PBMCs stored at -80 C. The junction had 6 bases not matched to a gene; V was cut back by 6 bases and J by 5 bases. This CDR3 contains 13 residues. The TCR comes from a male donor with HTLV-1-associated myelopathy (HAM/TSP). The sample taken for sequencing was PBMCs. The rearrangement links TRBV12-3 or TRBV12-4 to TRBJ2-5; TRBD2 agrees at 7 bases. The CDR3 bases are TGTGCCAGCAGCCTCAGGGAGGGTGAGACCCAGTACTTC. Residues: CASSLREGETQYF.